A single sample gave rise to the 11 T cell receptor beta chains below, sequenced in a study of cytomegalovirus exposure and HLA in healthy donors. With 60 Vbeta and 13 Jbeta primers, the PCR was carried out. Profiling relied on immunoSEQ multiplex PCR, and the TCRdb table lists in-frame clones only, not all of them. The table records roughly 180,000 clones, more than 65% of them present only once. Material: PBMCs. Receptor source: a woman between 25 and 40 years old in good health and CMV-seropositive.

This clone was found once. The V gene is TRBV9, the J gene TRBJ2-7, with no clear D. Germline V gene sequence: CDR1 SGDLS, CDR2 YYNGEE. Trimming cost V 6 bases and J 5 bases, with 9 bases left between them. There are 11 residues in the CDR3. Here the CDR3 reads CASNFIHEQYF. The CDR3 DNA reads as TGTGCCAGCAACTTTATTCACGAGCAGTACTTC.

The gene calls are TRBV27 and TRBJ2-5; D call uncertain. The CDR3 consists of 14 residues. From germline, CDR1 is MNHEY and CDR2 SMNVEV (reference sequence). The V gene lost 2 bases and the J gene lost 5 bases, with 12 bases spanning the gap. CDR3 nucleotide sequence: TGTGCCAGCAGTTTAAGGTACCTCGGGGAGACCCAGTACTTC. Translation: CASSLRYLGETQYF.

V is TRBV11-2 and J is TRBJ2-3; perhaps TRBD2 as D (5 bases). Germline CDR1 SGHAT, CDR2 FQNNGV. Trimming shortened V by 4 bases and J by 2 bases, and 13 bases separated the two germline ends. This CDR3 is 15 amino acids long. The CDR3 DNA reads TGTGCCAGCAGCTATATTTCGGGGAACACAGATACGCAGTATTTT. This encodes CASSYISGNTDTQYF.

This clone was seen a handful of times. The CDR3 protein is CASSGQDRPFYNEQFF. The CDR3 region has the DNA TGTGCCAGCAGTGGCCAGGACAGGCCCTTTTACAATGAGCAGTTCTTC. This chain uses TRBV6-1 with TRBJ2-1; 7 bases fit TRBD1. Germline V lookup: CDR1 MNHNS, CDR2 SASEGT. Trimming at V came to 4 bases and at J to 4 bases, leaving 10 bases not matched to a gene. This CDR3 region has 16 residues.

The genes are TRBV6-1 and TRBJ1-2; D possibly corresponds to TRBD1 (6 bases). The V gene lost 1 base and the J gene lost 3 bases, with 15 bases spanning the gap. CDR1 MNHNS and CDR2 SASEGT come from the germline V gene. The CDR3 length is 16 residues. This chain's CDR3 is CASSEGQGRKYYGYTF. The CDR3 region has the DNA TGTGCCAGCAGTGAAGGTCAGGGGCGCAAGTACTATGGCTACACCTTC.

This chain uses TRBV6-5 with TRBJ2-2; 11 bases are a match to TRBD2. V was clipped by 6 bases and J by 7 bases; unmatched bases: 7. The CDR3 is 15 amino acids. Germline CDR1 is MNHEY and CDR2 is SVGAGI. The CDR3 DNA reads TGTGCCAGCAGATTAGCGGGGGGGCGGGGCGGGGAGCTGTTTTTT. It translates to CASRLAGGRGGELFF.

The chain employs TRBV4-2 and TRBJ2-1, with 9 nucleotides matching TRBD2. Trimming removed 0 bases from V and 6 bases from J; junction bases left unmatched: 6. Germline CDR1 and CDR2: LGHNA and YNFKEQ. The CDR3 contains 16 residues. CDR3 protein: CASSQDRASGANEQFF. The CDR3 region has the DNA TGTGCCAGCAGCCAAGATCGGGCTAGCGGGGCCAATGAGCAGTTCTTC.

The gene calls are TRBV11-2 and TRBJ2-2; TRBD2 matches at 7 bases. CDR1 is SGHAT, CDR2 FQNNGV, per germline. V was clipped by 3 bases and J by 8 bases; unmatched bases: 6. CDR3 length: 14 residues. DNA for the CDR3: TGTGCCAGCAGCTTCGGACTAGTAGAAGGGGAGCTGTTTTTT. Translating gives CASSFGLVEGELFF.

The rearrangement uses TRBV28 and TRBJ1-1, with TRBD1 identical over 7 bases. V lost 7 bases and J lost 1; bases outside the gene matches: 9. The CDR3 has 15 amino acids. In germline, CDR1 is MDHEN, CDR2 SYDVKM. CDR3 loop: CASTLRGRKNTEAFF. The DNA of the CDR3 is TGTGCCAGCACCCTCAGGGGGAGGAAGAACACTGAAGCTTTCTTT. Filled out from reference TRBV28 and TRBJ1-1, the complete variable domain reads DVKVTQSSRYLVKRTGEKVFLECVQDMDHENMFWYRQDPGLGLRLIYFSYDVKMKEKGDIPEGYSVSREKKERFSLILESASTNQTSMYLCASTLRGRKNTEAFFGQGTRLTVV.

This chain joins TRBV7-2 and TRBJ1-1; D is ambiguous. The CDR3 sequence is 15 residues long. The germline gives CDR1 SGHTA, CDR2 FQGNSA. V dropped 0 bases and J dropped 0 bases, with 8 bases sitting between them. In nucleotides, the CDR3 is TGTGCCAGCAGCTTAGCCGCGGGGTTGAACACTGAAGCTTTCTTT. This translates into CASSLAAGLNTEAFF.

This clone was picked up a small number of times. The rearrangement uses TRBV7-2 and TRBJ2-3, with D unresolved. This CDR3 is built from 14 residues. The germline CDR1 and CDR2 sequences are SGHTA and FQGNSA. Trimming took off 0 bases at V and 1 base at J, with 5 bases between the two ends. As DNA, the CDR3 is TGTGCCAGCAGCTTAGCCCGGGGCACAGATACGCAGTATTTT. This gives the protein CASSLARGTDTQYF.